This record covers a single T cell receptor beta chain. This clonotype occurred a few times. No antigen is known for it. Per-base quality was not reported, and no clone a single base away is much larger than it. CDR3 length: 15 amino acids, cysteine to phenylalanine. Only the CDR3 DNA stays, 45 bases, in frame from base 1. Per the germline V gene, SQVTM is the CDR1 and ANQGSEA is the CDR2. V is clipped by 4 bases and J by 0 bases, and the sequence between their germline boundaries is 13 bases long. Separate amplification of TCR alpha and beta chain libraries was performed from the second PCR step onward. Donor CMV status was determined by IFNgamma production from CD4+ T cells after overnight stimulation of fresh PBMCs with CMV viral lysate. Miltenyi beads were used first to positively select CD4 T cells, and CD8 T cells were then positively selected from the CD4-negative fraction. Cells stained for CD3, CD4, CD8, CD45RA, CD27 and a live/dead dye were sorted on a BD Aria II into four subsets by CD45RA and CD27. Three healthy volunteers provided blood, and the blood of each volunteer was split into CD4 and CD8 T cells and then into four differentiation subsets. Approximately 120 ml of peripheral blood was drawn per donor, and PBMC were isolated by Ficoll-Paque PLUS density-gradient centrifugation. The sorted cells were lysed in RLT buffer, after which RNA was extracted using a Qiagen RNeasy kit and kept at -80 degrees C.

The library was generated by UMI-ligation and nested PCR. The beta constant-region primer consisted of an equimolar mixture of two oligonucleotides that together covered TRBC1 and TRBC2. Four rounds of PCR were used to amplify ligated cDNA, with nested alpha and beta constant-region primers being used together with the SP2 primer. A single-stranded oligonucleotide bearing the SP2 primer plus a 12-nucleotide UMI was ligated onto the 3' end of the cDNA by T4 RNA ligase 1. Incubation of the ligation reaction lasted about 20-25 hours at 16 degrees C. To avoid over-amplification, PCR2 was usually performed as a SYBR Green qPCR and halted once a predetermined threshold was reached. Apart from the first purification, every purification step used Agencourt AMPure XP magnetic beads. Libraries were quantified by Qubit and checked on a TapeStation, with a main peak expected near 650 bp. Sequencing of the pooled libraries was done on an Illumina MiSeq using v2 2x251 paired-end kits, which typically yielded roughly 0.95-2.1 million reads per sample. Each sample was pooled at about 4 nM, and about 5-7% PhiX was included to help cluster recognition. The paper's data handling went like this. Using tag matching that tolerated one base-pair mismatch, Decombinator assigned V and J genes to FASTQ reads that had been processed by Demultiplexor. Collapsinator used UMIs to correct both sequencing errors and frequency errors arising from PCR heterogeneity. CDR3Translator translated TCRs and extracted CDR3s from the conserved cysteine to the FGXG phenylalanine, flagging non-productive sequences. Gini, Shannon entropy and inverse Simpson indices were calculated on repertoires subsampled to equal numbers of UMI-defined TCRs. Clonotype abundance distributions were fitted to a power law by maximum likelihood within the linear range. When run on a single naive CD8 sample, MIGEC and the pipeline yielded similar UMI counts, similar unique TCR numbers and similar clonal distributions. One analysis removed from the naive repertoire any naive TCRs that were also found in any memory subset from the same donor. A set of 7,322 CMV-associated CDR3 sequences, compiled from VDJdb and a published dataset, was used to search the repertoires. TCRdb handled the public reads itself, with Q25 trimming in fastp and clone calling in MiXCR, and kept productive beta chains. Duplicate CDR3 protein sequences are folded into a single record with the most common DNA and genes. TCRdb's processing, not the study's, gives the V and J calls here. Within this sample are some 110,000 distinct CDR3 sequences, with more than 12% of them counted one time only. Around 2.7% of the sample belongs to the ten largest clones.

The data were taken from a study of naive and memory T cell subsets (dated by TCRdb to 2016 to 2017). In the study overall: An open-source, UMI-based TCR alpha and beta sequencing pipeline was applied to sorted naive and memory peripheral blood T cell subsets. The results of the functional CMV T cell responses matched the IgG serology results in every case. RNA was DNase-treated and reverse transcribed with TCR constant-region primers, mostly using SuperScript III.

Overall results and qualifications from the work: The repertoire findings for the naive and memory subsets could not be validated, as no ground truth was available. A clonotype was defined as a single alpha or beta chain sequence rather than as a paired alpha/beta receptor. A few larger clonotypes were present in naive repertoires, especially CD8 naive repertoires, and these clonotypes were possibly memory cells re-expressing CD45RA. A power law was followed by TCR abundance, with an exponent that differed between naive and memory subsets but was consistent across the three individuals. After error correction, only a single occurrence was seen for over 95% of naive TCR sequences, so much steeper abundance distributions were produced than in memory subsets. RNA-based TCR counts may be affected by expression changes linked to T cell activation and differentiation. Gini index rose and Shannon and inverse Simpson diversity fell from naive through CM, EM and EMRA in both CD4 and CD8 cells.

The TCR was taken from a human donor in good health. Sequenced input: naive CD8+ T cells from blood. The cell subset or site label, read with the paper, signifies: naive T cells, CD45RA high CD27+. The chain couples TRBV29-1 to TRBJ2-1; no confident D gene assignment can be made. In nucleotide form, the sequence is TGCAGCGTTGTTGGGCGAGCTAGCTCCTACAATGAGCAGTTCTTC. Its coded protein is CSVVGRASSYNEQFF.